This TCR beta chain was identified in a study of T cells in Graves' hyperthyroidism and ophthalmopathy. Germline CDR1 reads SGHRS; CDR2 reads YFSETQ. CDR3 length: 14 amino acids. This clonotype was seen ten or more times. The junction and the germline gene differ at one end; a read error may be behind it. The CDR3 regions of TCR beta were amplified from RNA transcripts. Carried out on the TCR CDR3, a first-round RT-PCR used the HTBI primer set. TCRdb ran MiXCR on the multiplex PCR reads and lists one entry per CDR3 protein. Of some 300,000 distinct CDR3 sequences in the sample, 16% were seen once. The gene calls are TRBV5-1 and TRBJ2-7; 10 bases agree with TRBD1. The sample consisted of blood. This receptor was identified in a man aged 30 to 45 with Graves' hyperthyroidism. CDR3 in amino acids: CASSSGTGAYEQYF. CDR3 DNA: TGTGCCAGCAGCTCCGGGACAGGGGCCTACGAGCAGTACTTC.